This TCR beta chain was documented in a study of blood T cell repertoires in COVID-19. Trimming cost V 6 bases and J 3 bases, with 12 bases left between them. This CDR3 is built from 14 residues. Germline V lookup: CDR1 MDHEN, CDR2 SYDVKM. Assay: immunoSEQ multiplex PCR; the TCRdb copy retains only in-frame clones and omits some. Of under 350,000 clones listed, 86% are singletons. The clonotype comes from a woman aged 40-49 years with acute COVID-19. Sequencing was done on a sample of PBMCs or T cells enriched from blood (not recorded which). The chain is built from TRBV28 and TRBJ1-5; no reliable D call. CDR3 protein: CASRATVYNQPQHF. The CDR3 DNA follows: TGTGCCAGCAGGGCTACAGTTTACAATCAGCCCCAGCATTTT.